This T cell receptor (beta chain) was captured in a study of cytomegalovirus exposure and HLA in healthy donors (dated by TCRdb to about 2017). Regarding the complete study: According to a later analysis, one platform produced both the roughly 110 validation repertoires and the approximately 660 repertoires of the first cohort. The study aimed to test whether signatures of past pathogen exposure could be identified by cataloging public T cell receptors. To predict cytomegalovirus infection status, the study brought together high-throughput TCR immunosequencing, statistical association of individual TCRs with disease status, and machine learning. Besides the first cohort of 500 to 700 subjects, a separate validation cohort made up of roughly 130 different subjects was used.

Remarks on this clone: No antigen is known for it. The record has no base qualities; no much larger clone is one base away.

Unmatched junction bases come to 9, with V trimmed by 3 bases and J by 7 bases. Sequences LNHDA (CDR1) and SQIVND (CDR2) are obtained from the germline V gene (reference sequence). Measured from the cysteine to the phenylalanine, the CDR3 is 15 residues long. Only the CDR3 portion is preserved as DNA: 45 bases, with reading frame beginning at the first base. What the work shows at the level of the full study, not this receptor alone: Across donors, most TCR sequences were observed very rarely, whereas some public TCRs were present in many individuals. It was suggested by the authors that the approach could potentially be generalized to other disease states and immunological phenotypes. A later analysis found that TCRs clustered in the first cohort also tended to co-occur in the roughly 120 validation repertoires, with 94% of cluster scores above 0. In the study, 150 to 200 TCR beta chains were listed as associated with cytomegalovirus. In both the original and validation cohorts, the classifier was reported to diagnose cytomegalovirus status with high specificity and sensitivity. A later analysis lacked HLA typing for the validation cohort, so it scored co-occurrence in that cohort across all 120 or so repertoires. A few of the identified cytomegalovirus-associated TCR beta chains were confirmed in vitro to be specific for cytomegalovirus antigens.

The donors were included in the validation cohort of some 120 subjects, a group kept apart from the roughly 610-subject first cohort. Receptors were amplified or captured by the immunoSEQ multiplex PCR assay. The authors' analysis ran thus. To diagnose cytomegalovirus status from the catalog of TCR beta chain sequences, a statistical classification framework was built. TCRdb carries this immuneACCESS record with in-frame sequences only. Its versions omit some clonotypes, under half of them owing to an unresolved V gene in the studies checked, with the rest unexplained. That table supplies the V and J calls and clone size; D and trimming were determined from the DNA. Here the sample has hundreds of thousands of clones; 70% to 90% occur a single time. Of the sample, roughly 0.75% is held by the ten largest clones.

The specimen sequenced was PBMCs. The clonotype comes from a woman aged 18 to 35 in good health and CMV-seronegative. In this chain, TRBV19 is recombined with TRBJ2-4; TRBD1 matches 7 bases in the middle. The bases read TGTGCCAGTAGTATTACTAGACAGGGTATGAACATTCAGTACTTC. Its product reads: CASSITRQGMNIQYF.